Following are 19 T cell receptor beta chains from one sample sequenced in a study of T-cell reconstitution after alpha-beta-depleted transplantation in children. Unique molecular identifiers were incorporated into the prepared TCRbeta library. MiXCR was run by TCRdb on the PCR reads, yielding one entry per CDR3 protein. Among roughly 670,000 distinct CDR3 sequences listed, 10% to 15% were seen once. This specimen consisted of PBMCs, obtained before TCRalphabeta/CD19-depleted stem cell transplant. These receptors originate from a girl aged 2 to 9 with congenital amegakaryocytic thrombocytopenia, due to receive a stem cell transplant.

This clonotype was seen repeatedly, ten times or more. CDR3 residues: CASSYNQGGVYNSPLHF. CDR3 sequence (DNA): TGTGCCAGCAGCTACAATCAGGGAGGCGTATATAATTCACCCCTCCACTTT. The V call is TRBV11-2, the J call TRBJ1-6, with D maybe TRBD1 (5 bases). Germline V gene sequence: CDR1 SGHAT, CDR2 FQNNGV. The CDR3 extends over 17 amino acids. With 4 bases removed from V and 4 bases from J, the gap between germline ends came to 17 bases.

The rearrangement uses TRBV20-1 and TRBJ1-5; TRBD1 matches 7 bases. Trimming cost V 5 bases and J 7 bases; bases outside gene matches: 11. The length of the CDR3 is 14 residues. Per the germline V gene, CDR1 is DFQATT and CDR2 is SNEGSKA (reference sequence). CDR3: CSAQRSGGDQPQHF. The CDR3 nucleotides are TGCAGTGCTCAGAGATCAGGGGGGGACCAGCCCCAGCATTTT.

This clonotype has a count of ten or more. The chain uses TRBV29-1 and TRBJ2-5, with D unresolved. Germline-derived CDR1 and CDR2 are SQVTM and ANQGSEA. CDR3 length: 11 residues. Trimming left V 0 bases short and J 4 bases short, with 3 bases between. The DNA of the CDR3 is TGCAGCGTTGAAGAAGTAGAGACCCAGTACTTC. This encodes CSVEEVETQYF.

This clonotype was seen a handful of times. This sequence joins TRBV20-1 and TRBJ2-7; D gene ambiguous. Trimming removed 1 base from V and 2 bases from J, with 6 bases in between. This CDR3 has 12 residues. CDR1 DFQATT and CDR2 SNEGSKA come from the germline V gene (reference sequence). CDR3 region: CSARGLTYEQYF. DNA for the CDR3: TGCAGTGCTAGAGGGCTTACCTACGAGCAGTACTTC.

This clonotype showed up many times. This chain's CDR3 is CASSQTGETEAFF. CDR3 nucleotide sequence: TGTGCCAGCAGCCAGACAGGGGAAACTGAAGCTTTCTTT. The J gene is TRBJ1-1, the V gene TRBV4-2, with 8 bases aligning to TRBD1. Germline CDR1 and CDR2: LGHNA and YNFKEQ. This CDR3 is built from 13 residues. J was trimmed by 5 bases and V by 3 bases; bases with no gene match: 2.

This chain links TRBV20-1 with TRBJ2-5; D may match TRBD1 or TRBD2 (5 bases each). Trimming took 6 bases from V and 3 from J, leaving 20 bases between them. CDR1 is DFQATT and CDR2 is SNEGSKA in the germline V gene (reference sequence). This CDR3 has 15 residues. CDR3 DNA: TGCAGTGCCGCTGGTTTTGGGGGTTCGGAAGAGACCCAGTACTTC. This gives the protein CSAAGFGGSEETQYF.

DNA for the CDR3: TGTGCCAGCAGTTTAAGGGGACAGGCCACAGATACGCAGTATTTT. Its protein is CASSLRGQATDTQYF. This chain joins TRBV28 and TRBJ2-3; 8 bases agree with TRBD1. CDR1 and CDR2 (germline): MDHEN, SYDVKM. This CDR3 has 15 residues. V trimming: 2 bases; J trimming: 2 bases; junction bases outside the gene matches: 3.

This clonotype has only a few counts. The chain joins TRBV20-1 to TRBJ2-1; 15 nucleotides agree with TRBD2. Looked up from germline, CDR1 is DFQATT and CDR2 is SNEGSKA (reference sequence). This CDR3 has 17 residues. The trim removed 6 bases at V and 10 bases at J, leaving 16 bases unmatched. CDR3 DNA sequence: TGCAGTGCAAGGGGGTACGGACTAGCGGGAGGGCTAGGAGAGCAGTTCTTC. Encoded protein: CSARGYGLAGGLGEQFF.

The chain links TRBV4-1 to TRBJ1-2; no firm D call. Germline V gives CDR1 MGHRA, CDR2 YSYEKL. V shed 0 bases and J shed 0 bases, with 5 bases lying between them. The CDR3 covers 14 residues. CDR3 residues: CASSQERSNYGYTF. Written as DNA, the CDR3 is TGCGCCAGCAGCCAAGAACGTTCTAACTATGGCTACACCTTC.

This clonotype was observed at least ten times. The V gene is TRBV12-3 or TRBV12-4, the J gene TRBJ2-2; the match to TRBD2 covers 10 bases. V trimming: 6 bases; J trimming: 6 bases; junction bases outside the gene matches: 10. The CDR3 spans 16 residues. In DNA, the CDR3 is TGTGCCAGCAGCCAGTCAGCGGGAGGGCCCTCCGGGGAGCTGTTTTTT. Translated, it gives CASSQSAGGPSGELFF.

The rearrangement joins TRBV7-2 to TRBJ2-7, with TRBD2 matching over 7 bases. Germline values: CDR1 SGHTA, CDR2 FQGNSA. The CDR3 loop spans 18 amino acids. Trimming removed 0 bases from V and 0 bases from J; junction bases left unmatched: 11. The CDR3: CASSLAGGGRGISYEQYF. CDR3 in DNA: TGTGCCAGCAGCTTAGCTGGGGGGGGGAGGGGAATCTCCTACGAGCAGTACTTC.

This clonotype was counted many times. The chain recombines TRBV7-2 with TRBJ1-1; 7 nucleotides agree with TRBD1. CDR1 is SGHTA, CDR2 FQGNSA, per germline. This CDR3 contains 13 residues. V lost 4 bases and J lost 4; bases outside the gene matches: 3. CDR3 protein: CASSSQGFTEAFF. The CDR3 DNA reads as TGTGCCAGCAGCTCACAGGGGTTCACTGAAGCTTTCTTT.

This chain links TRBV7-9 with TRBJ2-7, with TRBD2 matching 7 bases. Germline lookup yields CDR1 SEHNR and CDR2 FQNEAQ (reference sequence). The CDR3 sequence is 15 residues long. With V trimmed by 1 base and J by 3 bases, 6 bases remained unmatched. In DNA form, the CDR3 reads TGTGCCAGCAGCTTAGTTGCGGGAGTATTCTACGAGCAGTACTTC. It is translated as CASSLVAGVFYEQYF.

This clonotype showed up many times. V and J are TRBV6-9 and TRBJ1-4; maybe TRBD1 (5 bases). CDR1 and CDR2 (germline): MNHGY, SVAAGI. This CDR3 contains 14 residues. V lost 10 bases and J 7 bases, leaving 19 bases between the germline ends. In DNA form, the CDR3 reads TGTGCCACTAAGTTCGGGGCCGGTGGTGAAAAACTGTTTTTT. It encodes CATKFGAGGEKLFF.

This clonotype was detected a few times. CDR3 sequence reads: CASSNRDRAPFEQYF. Here the CDR3 DNA reads TGTGCCAGCAGCAACCGGGACAGGGCGCCTTTCGAGCAGTACTTC. The V call is TRBV7-9, the J call TRBJ2-7; TRBD1 matches 9 bases. In germline, CDR1 is SEHNR, CDR2 FQNEAQ (reference sequence). V shed 5 bases and J 6 bases; nucleotides not matched to a gene: 11. The CDR3 is 15 residues long. Full variable domain (outside the CDR3, taken from reference TRBV7-9 and TRBJ2-7): DTGVSQNPRHKITKRGQNVTFRCDPISEHNRLYWYRQTLGQGPEFLTYFQNEAQLEKSRLLSDRFSAERPKGSFSTLEIQRTEQGDSAMYLCASSNRDRAPFEQYFGPGTRLTVT.

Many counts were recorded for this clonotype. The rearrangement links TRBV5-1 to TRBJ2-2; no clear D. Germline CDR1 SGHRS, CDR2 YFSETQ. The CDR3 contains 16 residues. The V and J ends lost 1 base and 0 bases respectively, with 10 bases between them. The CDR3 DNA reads TGCGCCAGCAGCTTGTGGAGTCTGACGAACACCGGGGAGCTGTTTTTT. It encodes CASSLWSLTNTGELFF.

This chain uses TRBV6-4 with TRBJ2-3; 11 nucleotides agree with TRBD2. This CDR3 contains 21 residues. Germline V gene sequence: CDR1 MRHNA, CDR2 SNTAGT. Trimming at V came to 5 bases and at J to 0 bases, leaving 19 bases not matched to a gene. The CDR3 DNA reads TGTGCCAGCAGTCAGTATTTAGCGGGAGGGGGGGGTTCGCGGAGCACAGATACGCAGTATTTT. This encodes CASSQYLAGGGGSRSTDTQYF.

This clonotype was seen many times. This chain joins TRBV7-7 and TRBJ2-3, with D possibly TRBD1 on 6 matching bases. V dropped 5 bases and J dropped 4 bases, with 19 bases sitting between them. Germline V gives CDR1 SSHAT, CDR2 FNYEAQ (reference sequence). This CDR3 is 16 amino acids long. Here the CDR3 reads CASSQGRWASADTQYF. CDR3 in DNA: TGTGCCAGCAGCCAGGGGCGATGGGCGTCCGCAGATACGCAGTATTTT.

The CDR3 reads CASSPLGEGYNEQFF. CDR3 nucleotide sequence: TGTGCCAGCAGCCCTTTGGGGGAGGGTTACAATGAGCAGTTCTTC. The V gene is TRBV27, the J gene TRBJ2-1; 7 bases are shared with TRBD2. This CDR3 is built from 15 residues. J lost 4 bases, V lost 6 bases, and 9 bases had no gene match. Germline CDR1 reads MNHEY; CDR2 reads SMNVEV (reference sequence).